The entry below gives a single T cell receptor beta chain sequence along with its context. Its antigen is currently unknown. This entry is derived from a study of T cell responses to AZD1222 COVID-19 vaccine. Produced via immunoSEQ multiplex PCR; TCRdb's table is partial and in-frame only. The sample contains around 84,000 clones, approximately 85% of which appear only once. This CDR3 is 13 amino acids long. V lost 7 bases and J 3 bases, leaving 10 bases between the germline ends. Germline CDR1 MNHEY, CDR2 SVGAGI. General study points: Clonal diversity was possibly underestimated, and white British individuals and females predominated among donors. Nearly half of spike-specific TCRs reportedly target variant regions that are unmutated in the B.1.351 and B.1.1.7 variants. Only 5 or 6 individuals given AZD1222 were seropositive at baseline.

This receptor was taken from an adult who received the AZD1222 COVID-19 vaccine. The sample here was peripheral blood, taken 28 days after the second AZD1222 dose. This chain connects TRBV6-5 to TRBJ1-5; D is uncertain. CDR3 loop: CASMEVFNQPQHF. CDR3 nucleotide sequence: TGTGCCAGCATGGAGGTTTTCAATCAGCCCCAGCATTTT.